This T cell receptor beta chain was retrieved from a study of identical twins. J gave up 9 bases and V 4 bases, and 11 bases lay outside the gene matches. Germline-derived CDR1 and CDR2 are KGHSH and LQKENI. The CDR3 totals 15 residues. TCRdb itself ran the 5' RACE reads through MiXCR, one entry per CDR3 protein. Altogether about 260,000 distinct CDR3 sequences are present, roughly 7% being singletons, with the ten largest covering roughly 3.9%. These data are also associated with another study on yellow fever vaccine responses in identical twins.

This TCR was sampled from a young woman in good health. This chain uses TRBV18 with TRBJ2-5; 10 nucleotides agree with TRBD1. What was sequenced was memory (CD45RO+) T cells sorted from blood. CDR3 coding DNA: TGTGCCAGCTCACGACAAGGACAGGGGGAACAGTCCCAGTACTTC. Translated, it gives CASSRQGQGEQSQYF.